The sequence of this TCR beta chain was determined in a study of shared clonotypes between healthy human individuals. This CDR3 spans 13 amino acids. The V gene's germline CDR1 is ENHRY and CDR2 SYGVKD. Between the trimmed V and J ends, which lost 6 bases and 5 bases, there was a span of 10 bases. This clone occurred a few times. The method was immunoSEQ multiplex PCR; TCRdb's version includes in-frame clones alone and lacks a portion of them. In the table there are millions of clones, approximately 90% of which are singletons. The gene calls are TRBV10-3 and TRBJ2-2, with D possibly TRBD2 on 6 matching bases. Sequenced material: naive CD4+ T cells sorted from blood. Specified subset: CD45RA+ positively selected. This clonotype was sampled from a man younger than 30 in good health. The CDR3 coding sequence is TGTGCCATCAGCGTAAGCGGGACCGGGGAGCTGTTTTTT. Translation gives CAISVSGTGELFF.